This T cell receptor beta chain was identified during a study of beta chain features in type 1 diabetes. All of the sorted populations showed purity greater than 95%. V lost 4 bases, J lost 3 bases, and 13 bases lay in between. Germline V CDR1 and CDR2: SGHRS, YFSETQ. The CDR3 runs 14 residues. The investigators reverse transcribed all of the isolated RNA, so they sequenced expressed TCRB transcripts. Clones were sequenced by immunoSEQ multiplex PCR, and TCRdb holds only the in-frame ones, with some missing. The sample includes 250,000 to 300,000 clones, under 8.5% of them seen just once. This sequence was found in a woman aged 18-29 years in good health. J is TRBJ2-5 and V is TRBV5-1; either TRBD1 or TRBD2 may fit D (5 bases each). The sample taken for sequencing was central memory CD4+ T cells from blood. The CDR3 region has the DNA TGCGCCAGCAGCACCGGGACGGCGGAAGAGACCCAGTACTTC. Its protein product is CASSTGTAEETQYF.